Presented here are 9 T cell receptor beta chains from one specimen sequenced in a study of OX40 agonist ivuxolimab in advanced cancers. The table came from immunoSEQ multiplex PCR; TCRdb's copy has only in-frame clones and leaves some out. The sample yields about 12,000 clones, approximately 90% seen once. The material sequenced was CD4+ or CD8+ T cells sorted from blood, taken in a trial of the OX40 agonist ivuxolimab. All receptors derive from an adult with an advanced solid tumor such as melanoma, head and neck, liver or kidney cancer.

CDR3 coding DNA: TGCAGCGTTGTGCCAATCGATGAGCAGTTCTTC. Translating it yields CSVVPIDEQFF. The chain carries TRBV29-1 and TRBJ2-1, with unresolved D. Germline values: CDR1 SQVTM, CDR2 ANQGSEA. This CDR3 comprises 11 residues. The V end lost 4 bases, the J end lost 8 bases, and 9 bases lay between the germline ends.

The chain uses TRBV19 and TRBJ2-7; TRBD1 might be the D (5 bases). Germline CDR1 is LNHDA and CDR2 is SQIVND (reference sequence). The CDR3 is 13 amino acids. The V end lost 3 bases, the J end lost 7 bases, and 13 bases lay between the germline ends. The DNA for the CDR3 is TGTGCCAGTAGTATGCAGGGTCTGAAAGAGCAGTACTTC. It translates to CASSMQGLKEQYF.

The DNA for the CDR3 is TGTGCCAGCAGCCCTCCGCCGGGACTAGCGGTTTCCTACAATGAGCAGTTCTTC. It specifies CASSPPPGLAVSYNEQFF. The chain recombines TRBV11-2 with TRBJ2-1; 11 bases map to TRBD2. V was pared by 5 bases and J by 1 base, with 10 bases of the junction left unmatched. Germline V gene lookup returns CDR1 SGHAT and CDR2 FQNNGV. The CDR3 contains 18 residues.

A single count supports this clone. The CDR3 loop is CASRRGTGLANIQYF. In DNA form, the CDR3 reads TGTGCCAGCCGTAGGGGGACAGGGTTGGCAAACATTCAGTACTTC. The J gene is TRBJ2-4, the V gene TRBV28; 9 nucleotides line up with TRBD1. This CDR3 has 15 residues. V lost 8 bases to trimming and J lost 6 bases; unmatched junction nucleotides: 11. Germline CDR1 is MDHEN and CDR2 is SYDVKM.

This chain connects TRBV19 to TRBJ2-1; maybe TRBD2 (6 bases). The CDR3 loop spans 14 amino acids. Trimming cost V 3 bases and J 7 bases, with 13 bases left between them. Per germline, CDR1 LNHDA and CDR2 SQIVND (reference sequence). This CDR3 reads CASSMIGSLNEQFF. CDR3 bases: TGTGCCAGTAGTATGATCGGGAGTTTGAATGAGCAGTTCTTC.

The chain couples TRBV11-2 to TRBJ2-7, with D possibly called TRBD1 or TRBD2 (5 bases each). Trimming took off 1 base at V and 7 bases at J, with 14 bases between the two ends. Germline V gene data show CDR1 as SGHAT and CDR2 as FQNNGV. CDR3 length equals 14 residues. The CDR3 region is CASSLAGTLGEQYF. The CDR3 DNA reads TGTGCCAGCAGCTTAGCCGGGACCCTGGGGGAGCAGTACTTC.

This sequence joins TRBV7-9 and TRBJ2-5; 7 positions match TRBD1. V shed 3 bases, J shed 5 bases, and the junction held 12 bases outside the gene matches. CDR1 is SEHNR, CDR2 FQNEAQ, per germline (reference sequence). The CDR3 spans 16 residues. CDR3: CASSLYSTGIVETQYF. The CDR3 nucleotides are TGTGCCAGCAGCTTGTACTCGACAGGGATCGTGGAGACCCAGTACTTC.

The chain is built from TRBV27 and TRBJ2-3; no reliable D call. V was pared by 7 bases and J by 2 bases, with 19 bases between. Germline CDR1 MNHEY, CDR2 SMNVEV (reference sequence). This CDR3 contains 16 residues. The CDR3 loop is CASIKNGGYLTDTQYF. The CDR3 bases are TGTGCCAGCATCAAAAATGGCGGTTACCTCACAGATACGCAGTATTTT.

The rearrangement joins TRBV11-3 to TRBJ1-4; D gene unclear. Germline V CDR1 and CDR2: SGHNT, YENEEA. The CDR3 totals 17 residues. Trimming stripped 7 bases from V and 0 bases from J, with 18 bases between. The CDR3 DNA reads TGTGCCAGCACCACTAGTGGGTTTAGCGCAACTAATGAAAAACTGTTTTTT. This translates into CASTTSGFSATNEKLFF. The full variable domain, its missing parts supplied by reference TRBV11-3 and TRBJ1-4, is EAGVVQSPRYKIIEKKQPVAFWCNPISGHNTLYWYLQNLGQGPELLIRYENEEAVDDSQLPKDRFSAERLKGVDSTLKIQPAELGDSAVYLCASTTSGFSATNEKLFFGSGTQLSVL.